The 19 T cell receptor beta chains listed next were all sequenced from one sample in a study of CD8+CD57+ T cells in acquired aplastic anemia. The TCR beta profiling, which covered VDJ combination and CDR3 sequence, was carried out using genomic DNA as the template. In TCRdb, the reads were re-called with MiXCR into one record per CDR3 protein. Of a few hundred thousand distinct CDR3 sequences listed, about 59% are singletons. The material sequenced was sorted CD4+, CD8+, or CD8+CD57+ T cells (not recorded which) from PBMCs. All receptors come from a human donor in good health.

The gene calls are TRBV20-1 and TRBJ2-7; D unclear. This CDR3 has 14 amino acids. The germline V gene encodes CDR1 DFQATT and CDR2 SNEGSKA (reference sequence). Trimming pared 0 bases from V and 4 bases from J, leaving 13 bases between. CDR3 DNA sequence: TGCAGTGCTAGAGATGGGCGGTCCCTTTACGAGCAGTACTTC. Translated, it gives CSARDGRSLYEQYF.

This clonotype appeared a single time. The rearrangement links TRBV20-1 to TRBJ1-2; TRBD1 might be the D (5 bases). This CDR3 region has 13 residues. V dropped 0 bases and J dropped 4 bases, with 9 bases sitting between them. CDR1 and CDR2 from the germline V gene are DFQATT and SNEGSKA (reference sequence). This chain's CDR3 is CSARDQGSYGYTF. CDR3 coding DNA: TGCAGTGCTAGAGATCAGGGCAGCTATGGCTACACCTTC.

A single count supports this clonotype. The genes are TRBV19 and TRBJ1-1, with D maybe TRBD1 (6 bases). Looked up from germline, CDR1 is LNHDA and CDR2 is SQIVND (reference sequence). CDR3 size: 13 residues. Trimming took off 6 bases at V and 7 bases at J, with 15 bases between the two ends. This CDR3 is CASSPYGGSEAFF. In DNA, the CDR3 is TGTGCCAGTAGCCCTTACGGGGGCAGTGAAGCTTTCTTT.

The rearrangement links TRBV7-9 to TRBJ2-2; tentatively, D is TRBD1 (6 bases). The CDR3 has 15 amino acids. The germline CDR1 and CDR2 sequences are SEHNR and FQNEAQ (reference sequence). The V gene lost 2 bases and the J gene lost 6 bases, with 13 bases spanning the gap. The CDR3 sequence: CASSLPQGLAGELFF. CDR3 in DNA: TGTGCCAGCAGCTTACCACAGGGTCTCGCCGGGGAGCTGTTTTTT.

The DNA of the CDR3 is TGTGCCAGCAGTTTCTCAGGGGTAGACGGAAAACTGTTTTTT. Translation: CASSFSGVDGKLFF. This chain links TRBV12-3 or TRBV12-4 with TRBJ1-4, with a possible D match to TRBD1 (6 bases). CDR3 length: 14 residues. V dropped 3 bases and J dropped 10 bases, with 15 bases sitting between them.

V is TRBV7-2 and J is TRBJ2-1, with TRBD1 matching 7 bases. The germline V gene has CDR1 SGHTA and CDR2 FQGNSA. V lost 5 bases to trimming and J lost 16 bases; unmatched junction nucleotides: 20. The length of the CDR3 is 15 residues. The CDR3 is CASSRQTGLNTEAFF. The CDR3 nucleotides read TGTGCCAGCAGCCGACAGACAGGGCTGAACACTGAAGCTTTCTTC. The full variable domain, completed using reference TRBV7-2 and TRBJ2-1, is GAGVSQSPSNKVTEKGKDVELRCDPISGHTALYWYRQSLGQGLEFLIYFQGNSAPDKSGLPSDRFSAERTGGSVSTLTIQRTQQEDSAVYLCASSRQTGLNTEAFFGPGTRLTVL.

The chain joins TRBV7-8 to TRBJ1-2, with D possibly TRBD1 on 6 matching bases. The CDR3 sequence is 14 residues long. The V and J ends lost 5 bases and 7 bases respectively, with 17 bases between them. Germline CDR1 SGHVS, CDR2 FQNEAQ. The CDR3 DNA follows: TGTGCCAGCAGCCCAGAGGGGGGGTCCACTGGCTACACCTTC. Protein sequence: CASSPEGGSTGYTF.

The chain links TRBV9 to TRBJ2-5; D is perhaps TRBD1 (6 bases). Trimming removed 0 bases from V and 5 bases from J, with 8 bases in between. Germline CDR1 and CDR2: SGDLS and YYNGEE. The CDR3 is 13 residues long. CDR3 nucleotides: TGTGCCAGCAGCGTAGACAGGGTGGAGACCCAGTACTTC. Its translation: CASSVDRVETQYF. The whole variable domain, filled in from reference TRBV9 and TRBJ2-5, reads DSGVTQTPKHLITATGQRVTLRCSPRSGDLSVYWYQQSLDQGLQFLIQYYNGEERAKGNILERFSAQQFPDLHSELNLSSLELGDSALYFCASSVDRVETQYFGPGTRLLVL.

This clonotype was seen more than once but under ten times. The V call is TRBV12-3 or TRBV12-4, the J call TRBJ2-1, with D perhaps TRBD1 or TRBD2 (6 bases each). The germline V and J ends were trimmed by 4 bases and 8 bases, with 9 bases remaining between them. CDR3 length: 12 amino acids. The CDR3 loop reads CASSSGADEQFF. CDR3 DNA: TGTGCCAGCAGTTCGGGGGCCGATGAGCAGTTCTTC.

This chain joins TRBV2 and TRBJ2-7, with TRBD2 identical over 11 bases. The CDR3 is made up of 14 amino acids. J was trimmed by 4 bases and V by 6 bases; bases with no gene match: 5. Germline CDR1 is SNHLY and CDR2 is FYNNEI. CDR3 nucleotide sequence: TGTGCCAGCAGCGGGACTAGCGGCCTATACGAGCAGTACTTC. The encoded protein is CASSGTSGLYEQYF.

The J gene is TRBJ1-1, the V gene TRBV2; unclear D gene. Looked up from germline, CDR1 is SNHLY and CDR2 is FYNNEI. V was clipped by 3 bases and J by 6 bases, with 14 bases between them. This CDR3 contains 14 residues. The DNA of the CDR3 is TGTGCCAGCAGTGAGGGAGACGTCCACGCTGAAGCTTTCTTT. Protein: CASSEGDVHAEAFF.

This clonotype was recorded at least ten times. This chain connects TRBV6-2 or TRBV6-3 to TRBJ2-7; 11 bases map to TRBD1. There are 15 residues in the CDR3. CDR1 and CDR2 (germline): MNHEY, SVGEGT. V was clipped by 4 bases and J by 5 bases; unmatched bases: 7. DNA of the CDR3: TGTGCCAGCAGTTTCCAGGACAGGGGGCACCACGAGCAGTACTTC. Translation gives CASSFQDRGHHEQYF.

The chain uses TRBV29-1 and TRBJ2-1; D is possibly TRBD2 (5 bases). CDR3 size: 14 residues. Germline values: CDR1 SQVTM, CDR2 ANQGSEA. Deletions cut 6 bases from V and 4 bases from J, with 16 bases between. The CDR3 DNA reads TGCAGCGTACGTACCCCCGGGGAATACAATGAGCAGTTCTTC. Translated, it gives CSVRTPGEYNEQFF.

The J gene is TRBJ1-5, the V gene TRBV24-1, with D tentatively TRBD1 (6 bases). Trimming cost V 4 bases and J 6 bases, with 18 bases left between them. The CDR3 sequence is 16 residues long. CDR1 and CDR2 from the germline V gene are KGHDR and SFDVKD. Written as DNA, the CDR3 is TGTGCCACCAGTGACCCACGGAGGGGGGAGGGTCAGCCCCAGCATTTT. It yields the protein CATSDPRRGEGQPQHF.

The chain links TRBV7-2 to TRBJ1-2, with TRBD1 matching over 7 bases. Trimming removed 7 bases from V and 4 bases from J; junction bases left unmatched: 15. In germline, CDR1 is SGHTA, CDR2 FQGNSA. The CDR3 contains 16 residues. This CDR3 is CASTTLPGQTIYGYTF. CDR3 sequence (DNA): TGTGCCAGCACCACCTTGCCGGGACAGACAATCTATGGCTACACCTTC.

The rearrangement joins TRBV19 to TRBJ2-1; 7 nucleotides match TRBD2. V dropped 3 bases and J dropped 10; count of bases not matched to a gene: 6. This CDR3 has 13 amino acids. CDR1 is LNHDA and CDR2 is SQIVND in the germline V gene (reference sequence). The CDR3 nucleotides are TGTGCCAGTAGTATCGGGGAGGGGAGCGAGCAGTTCTTC. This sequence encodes CASSIGEGSEQFF.

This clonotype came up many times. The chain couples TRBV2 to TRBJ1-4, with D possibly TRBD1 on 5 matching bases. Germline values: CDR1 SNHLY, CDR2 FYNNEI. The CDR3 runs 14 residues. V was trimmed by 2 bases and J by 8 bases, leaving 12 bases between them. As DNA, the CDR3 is TGTGCCAGCAGTGAATCCTTGACAGAGGAAAAACTGTTTTTT. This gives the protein CASSESLTEEKLFF.

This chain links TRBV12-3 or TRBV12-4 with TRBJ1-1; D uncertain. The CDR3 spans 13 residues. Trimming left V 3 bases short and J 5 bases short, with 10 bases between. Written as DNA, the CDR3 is TGTGCCAGCAGTTTGAGCCCATGGACTGAAGCTTTCTTT. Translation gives CASSLSPWTEAFF.

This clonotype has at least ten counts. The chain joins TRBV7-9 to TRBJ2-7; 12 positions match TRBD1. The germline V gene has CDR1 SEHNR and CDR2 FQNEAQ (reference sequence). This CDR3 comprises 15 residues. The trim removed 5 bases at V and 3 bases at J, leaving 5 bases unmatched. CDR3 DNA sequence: TGTGCCAGCAGCCCCGGGACAGGGGGCATCTACGAGCAGTACTTC. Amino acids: CASSPGTGGIYEQYF. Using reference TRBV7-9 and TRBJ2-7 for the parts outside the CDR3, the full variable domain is DTGVSQNPRHKITKRGQNVTFRCDPISEHNRLYWYRQTLGQGPEFLTYFQNEAQLEKSRLLSDRFSAERPKGSFSTLEIQRTEQGDSAMYLCASSPGTGGIYEQYFGPGTRLTVT.